This TCR beta chain appears in the sequencing data of a study of long-term antiretroviral therapy in people with HIV. Findings of the study overall: Dominant in the repertoire at all time points were clones expanded before ART.

Version v3.0 of the immunoSEQ assay was performed at survey level. Clones were read by immunoSEQ multiplex PCR, and TCRdb kept only the in-frame ones, dropping some. The data hold under 30,000 clones, with roughly 87% observed a single time. Trimming took 0 bases from V and 5 from J, leaving 8 bases between them. The CDR3 is 13 amino acids. In germline, CDR1 is GTSNPN, CDR2 SVGIG (reference sequence). A word on this clone: Its target is not known.

The source of this sequence is a man in his forties or fifties with HIV. This specimen was unsorted PBMCs, taken 1.8 years before starting antiretroviral therapy. The J gene is TRBJ2-1, the V gene TRBV30; D call uncertain. This CDR3 reads CAWSVGGNNEQFF. CDR3 in DNA: TGTGCCTGGAGTGTCGGTGGGAACAATGAGCAGTTCTTC.